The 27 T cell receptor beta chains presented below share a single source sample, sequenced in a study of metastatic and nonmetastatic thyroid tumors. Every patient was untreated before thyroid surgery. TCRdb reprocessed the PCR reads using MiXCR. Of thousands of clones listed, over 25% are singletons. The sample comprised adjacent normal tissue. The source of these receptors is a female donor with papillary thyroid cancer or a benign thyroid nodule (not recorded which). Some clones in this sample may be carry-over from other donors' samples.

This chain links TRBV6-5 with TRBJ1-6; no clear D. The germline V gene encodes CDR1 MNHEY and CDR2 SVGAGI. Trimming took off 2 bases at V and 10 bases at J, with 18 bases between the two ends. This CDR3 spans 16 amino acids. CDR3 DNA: TGTGCCAGCAGTTACACGGACTTCAGTCTGGGGTCACCCCTCCACTTT. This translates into CASSYTDFSLGSPLHF.

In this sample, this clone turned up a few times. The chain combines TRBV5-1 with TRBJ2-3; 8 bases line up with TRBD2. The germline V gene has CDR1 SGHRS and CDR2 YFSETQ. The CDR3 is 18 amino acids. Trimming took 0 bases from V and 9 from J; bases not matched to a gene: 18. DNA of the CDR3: TGCGCCAGCAGCTTGGGGTTGGGCGGGGGGCCCGCCCGGGGGACGCAGTATTTT. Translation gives CASSLGLGGGPARGTQYF.

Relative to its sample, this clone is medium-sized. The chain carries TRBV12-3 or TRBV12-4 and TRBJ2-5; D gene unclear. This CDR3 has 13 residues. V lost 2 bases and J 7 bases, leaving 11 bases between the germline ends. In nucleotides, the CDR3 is TGTGCCAGCAGTTTAACGTCTCGGAGGACCCAGTACTTC. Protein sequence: CASSLTSRRTQYF.

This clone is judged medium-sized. This CDR3 reads CAISVAEKNTEAFF. The CDR3, as DNA: TGTGCCATCAGTGTGGCTGAGAAAAACACTGAAGCTTTCTTT. J is TRBJ1-1 and V is TRBV10-3; D uncertain. The V end was cut by 4 bases, the J end by 2 bases, with 11 bases between. The CDR3 consists of 14 residues. Germline loops: CDR1 ENHRY, CDR2 SYGVKD.

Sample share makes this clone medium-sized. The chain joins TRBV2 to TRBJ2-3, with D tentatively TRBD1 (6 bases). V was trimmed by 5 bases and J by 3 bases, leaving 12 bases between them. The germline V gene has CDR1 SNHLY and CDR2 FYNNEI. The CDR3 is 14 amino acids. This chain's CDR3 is CASSSGTPTDTQYF. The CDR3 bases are TGTGCCAGCAGTTCAGGGACACCTACAGATACGCAGTATTTT.

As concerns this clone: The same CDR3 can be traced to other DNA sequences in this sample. The CDR3 loop is CASSLTGVPTDTQYF. The CDR3 nucleotides are TGTGCCAGCAGCTTGACAGGGGTTCCCACAGATACGCAGTATTTT. The V call is TRBV7-3, the J call TRBJ2-3, with 8 positions matching TRBD1. Germline lookup yields CDR1 SGHTA and CDR2 FQGTGA. The CDR3 loop spans 15 amino acids. Trimming cost V 3 bases and J 2 bases; bases outside gene matches: 4. Full variable domain (outside the CDR3, taken from reference TRBV7-3 and TRBJ2-3): GAGVSQTPSNKVTEKGKYVELRCDPISGHTALYWYRQSLGQGPEFLIYFQGTGAADDSGLPNDRFFAVRPEGSVSTLKIQRTERGDSAVYLCASSLTGVPTDTQYFGPGTRLTVL.

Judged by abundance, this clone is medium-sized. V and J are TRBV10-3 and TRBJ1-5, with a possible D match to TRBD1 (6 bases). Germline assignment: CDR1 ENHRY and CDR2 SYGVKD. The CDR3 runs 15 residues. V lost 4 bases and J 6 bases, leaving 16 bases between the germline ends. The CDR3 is CAISGGGAGGQPQHF. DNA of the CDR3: TGTGCCATCAGTGGGGGGGGGGCAGGTGGTCAGCCCCAGCATTTT.

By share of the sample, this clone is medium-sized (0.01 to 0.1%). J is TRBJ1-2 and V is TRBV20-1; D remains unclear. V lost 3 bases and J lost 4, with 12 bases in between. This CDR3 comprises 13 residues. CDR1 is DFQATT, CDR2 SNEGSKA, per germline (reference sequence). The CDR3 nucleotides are TGCAGTGCTAGTACAGACGTTCTCTATGGCTACACCTTC. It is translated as CSASTDVLYGYTF.

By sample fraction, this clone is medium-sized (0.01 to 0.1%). The CDR3 loop is CASSWFATGGETGNQPQHF. The CDR3 DNA is TGTGCCAGCAGTTGGTTCGCGACAGGGGGCGAGACGGGCAATCAGCCCCAGCATTTT. The chain links TRBV6-5 to TRBJ1-5; 10 bases fit TRBD1. This CDR3 has 19 amino acids. Germline CDR1 is MNHEY and CDR2 is SVGAGI. J was trimmed by 2 bases and V by 4 bases; bases with no gene match: 14.

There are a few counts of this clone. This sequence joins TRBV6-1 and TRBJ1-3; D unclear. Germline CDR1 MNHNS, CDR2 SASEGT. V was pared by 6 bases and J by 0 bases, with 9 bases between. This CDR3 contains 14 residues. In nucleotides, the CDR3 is TGTGCCAGCAGACCCAGTGGCTCTGGAAACACCATATATTTT. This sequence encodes CASRPSGSGNTIYF.

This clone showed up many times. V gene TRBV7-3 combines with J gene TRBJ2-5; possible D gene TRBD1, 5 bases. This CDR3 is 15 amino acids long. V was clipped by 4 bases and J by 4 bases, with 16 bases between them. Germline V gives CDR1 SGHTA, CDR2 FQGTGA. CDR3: CASSSQGGMTETQYF. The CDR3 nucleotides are TGTGCCAGCAGCTCCCAGGGTGGTATGACAGAGACCCAGTACTTC.

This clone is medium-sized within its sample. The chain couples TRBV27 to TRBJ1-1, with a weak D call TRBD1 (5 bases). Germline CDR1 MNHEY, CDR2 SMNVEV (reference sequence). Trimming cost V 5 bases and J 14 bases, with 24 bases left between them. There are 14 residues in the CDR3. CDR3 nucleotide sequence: TGTGCCAGCAGTCCCCGGGGGGTGGGACGGAGAAGCTTCTTT. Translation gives CASSPRGVGRRSFF.

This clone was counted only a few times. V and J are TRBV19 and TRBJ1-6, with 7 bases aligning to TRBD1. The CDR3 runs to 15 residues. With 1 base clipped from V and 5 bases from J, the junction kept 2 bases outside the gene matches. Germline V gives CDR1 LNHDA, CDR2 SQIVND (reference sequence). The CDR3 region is CASSIGDSNNSPLHF. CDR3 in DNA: TGTGCCAGTAGTATAGGGGACAGCAATAATTCACCCCTCCACTTT. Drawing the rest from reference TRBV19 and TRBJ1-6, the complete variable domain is DGGITQSPKYLFRKEGQNVTLSCEQNLNHDAMYWYRQDPGQGLRLIYYSQIVNDFQKGDIAEGYSVSREKKESFPLTVTSAQKNPTAFYLCASSIGDSNNSPLHFGNGTRLTVT.

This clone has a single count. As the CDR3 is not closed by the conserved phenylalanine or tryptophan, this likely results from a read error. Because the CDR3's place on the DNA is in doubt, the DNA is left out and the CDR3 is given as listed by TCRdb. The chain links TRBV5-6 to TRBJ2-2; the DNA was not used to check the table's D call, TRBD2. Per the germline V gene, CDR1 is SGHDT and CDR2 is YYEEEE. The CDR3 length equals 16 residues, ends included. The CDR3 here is CASSWGWGGTSGELCY.

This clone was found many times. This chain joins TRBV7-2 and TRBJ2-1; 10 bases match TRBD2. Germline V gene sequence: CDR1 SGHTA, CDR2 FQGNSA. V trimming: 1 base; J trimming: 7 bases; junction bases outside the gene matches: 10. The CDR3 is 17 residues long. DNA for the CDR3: TGTGCCAGCAGCTTAGTGGTGGCTAGCGGGAGCGGGAATGAGCAGTTCTTC. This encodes CASSLVVASGSGNEQFF.

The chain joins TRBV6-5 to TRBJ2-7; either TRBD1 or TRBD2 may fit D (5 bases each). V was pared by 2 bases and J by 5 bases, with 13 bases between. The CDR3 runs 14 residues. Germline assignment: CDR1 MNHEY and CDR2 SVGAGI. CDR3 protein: CASSYGGTRDEQYF. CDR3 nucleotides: TGTGCCAGCAGTTACGGGGGAACTCGAGACGAGCAGTACTTC.

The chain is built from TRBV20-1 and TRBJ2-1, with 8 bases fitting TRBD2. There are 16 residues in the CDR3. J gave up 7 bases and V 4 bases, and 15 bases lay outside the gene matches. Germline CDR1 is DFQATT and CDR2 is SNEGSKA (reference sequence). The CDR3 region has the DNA TGCAGTGCTATATGGACTAGCTGGAGGATCGTAAATGAGCAGTTCTTC. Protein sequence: CSAIWTSWRIVNEQFF.

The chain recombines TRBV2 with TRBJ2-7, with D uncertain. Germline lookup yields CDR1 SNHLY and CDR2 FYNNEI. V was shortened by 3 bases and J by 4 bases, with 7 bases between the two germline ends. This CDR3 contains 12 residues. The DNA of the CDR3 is TGTGCCAGCAGTGATTGGGATTACGAGCAGTACTTC. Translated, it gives CASSDWDYEQYF. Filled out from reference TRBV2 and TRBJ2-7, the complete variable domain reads EPEVTQTPSHQVTQMGQEVILRCVPISNHLYFYWYRQILGQKVEFLVSFYNNEISEKSEIFDDQFSVERPDGSNFTLKIRSTKLEDSAMYFCASSDWDYEQYFGPGTRLTVT.

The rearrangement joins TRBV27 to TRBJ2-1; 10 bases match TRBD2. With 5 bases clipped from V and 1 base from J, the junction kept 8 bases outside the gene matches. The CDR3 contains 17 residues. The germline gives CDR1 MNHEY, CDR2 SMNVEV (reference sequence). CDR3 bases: TGTGCCAGCAGTCCCGCAACGGGACTAGCGTCCTACAATGAGCAGTTCTTC. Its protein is CASSPATGLASYNEQFF.

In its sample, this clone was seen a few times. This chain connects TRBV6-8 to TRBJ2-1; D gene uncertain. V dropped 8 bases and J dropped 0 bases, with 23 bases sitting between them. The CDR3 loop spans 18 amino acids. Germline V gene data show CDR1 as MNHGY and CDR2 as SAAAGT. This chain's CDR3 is CASPRTPEQTYSYNEQFF. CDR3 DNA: TGTGCCAGCCCCAGGACCCCTGAGCAGACGTACTCCTACAATGAGCAGTTCTTC.

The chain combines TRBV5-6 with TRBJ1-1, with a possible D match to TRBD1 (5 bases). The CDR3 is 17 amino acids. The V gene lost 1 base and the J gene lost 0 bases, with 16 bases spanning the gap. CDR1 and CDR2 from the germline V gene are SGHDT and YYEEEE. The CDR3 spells CASSLLPQGHMNTEAFF. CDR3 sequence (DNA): TGTGCCAGCAGCTTGTTGCCCCAGGGCCATATGAACACTGAAGCTTTCTTT.

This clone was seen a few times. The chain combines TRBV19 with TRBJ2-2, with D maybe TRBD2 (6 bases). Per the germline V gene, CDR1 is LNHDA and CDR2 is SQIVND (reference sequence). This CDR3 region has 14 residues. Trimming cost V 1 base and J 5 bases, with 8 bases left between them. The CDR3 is CASSIGRGTGELFF. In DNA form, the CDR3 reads TGTGCCAGTAGTATAGGGCGGGGTACCGGGGAGCTGTTTTTT.

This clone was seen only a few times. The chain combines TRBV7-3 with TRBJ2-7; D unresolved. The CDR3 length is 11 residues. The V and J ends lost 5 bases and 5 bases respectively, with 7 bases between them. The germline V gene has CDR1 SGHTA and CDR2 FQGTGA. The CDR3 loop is CASSPPHEQYF. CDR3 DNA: TGTGCCAGCAGCCCCCCCCACGAGCAGTACTTC.

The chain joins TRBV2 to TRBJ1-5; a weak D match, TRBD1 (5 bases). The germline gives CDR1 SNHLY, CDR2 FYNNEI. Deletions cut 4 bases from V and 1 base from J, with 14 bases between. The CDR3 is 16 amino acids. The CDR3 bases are TGTGCCAGCAGTGGGAGGTGGGGGGTGAGCAATCAGCCCCAGCATTTT. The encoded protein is CASSGRWGVSNQPQHF.

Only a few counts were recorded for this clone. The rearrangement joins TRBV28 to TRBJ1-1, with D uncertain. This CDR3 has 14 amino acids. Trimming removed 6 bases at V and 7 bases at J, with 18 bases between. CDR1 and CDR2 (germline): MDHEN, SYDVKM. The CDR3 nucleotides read TGTGCCAGCAGGCCGCGAGAGGCGGCCTTTGAAGCTTTCTTT. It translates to CASRPREAAFEAFF.

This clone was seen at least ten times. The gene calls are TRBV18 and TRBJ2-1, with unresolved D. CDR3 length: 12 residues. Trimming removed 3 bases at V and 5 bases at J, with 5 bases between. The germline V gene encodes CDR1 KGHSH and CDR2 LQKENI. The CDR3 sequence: CASSPQDNEQFF. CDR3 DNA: TGTGCCAGCTCACCCCAGGACAATGAGCAGTTCTTC.

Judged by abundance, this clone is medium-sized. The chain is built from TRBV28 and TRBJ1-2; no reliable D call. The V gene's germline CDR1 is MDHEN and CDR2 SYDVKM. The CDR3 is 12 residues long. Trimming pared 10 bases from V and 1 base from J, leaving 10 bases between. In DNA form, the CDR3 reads TGTGCCACTCAATACGTTAACTATGGCTACACCTTC. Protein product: CATQYVNYGYTF.